The clone carrying this TCR beta chain occurred many times. What it recognizes is unknown. iRepertoire HTBI primers and Arm-PCR of CDR3 regions built TCR beta libraries. Using its own MiXCR run on the multiplex PCR reads, TCRdb lists one record per CDR3 protein. The sample shows 350,000 to 450,000 distinct CDR3 sequences, approximately 25% of them seen only once. The data stem from a study of regulatory T cells in long-lasting Graves disease. The time point: persistent/refractory GD, antithyroid drugs over 5 years with positive TRAb. The TCR library was prepared using RNA isolated from PBMCs. Graves' disease diagnosis relied on American Thyroid Association guidelines. Notes on the study in general: TCR diversity was lower in persistent Graves' patients (versus newly diagnosed ones).

This CDR3 region has 16 residues. Germline V CDR1 and CDR2: MNHEY, SVGAGI. V dropped 0 bases and J dropped 4 bases, with 15 bases sitting between them. The chain carries TRBV6-5 and TRBJ1-2; tentatively, D is TRBD1 (6 bases). The clonotype comes from a woman between 40 and 55 years old with Graves disease. Specimen: peripheral blood mononuclear cells (PBMCs), collected when the disease was refractory, from a patient treated with antithyroid drugs. CDR3 sequence (DNA): TGTGCCAGCAGTTACTCGAGAGGGGGGGAGATCTATGGCTACACCTTC. The encoded protein is CASSYSRGGEIYGYTF.